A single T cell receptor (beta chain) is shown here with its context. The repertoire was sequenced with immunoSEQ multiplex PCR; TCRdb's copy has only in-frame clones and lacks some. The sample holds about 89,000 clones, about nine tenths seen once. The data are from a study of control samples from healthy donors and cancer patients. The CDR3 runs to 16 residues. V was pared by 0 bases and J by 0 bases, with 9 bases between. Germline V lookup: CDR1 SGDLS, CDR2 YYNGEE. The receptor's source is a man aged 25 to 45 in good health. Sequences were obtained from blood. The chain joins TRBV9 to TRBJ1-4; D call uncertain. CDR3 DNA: TGTGCCAGCAGCGTAGAGGCGGTCGCAACTAATGAAAAACTGTTTTTT. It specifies CASSVEAVATNEKLFF. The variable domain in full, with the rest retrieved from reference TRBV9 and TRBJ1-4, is DSGVTQTPKHLITATGQRVTLRCSPRSGDLSVYWYQQSLDQGLQFLIQYYNGEERAKGNILERFSAQQFPDLHSELNLSSLELGDSALYFCASSVEAVATNEKLFFGSGTQLSVL.